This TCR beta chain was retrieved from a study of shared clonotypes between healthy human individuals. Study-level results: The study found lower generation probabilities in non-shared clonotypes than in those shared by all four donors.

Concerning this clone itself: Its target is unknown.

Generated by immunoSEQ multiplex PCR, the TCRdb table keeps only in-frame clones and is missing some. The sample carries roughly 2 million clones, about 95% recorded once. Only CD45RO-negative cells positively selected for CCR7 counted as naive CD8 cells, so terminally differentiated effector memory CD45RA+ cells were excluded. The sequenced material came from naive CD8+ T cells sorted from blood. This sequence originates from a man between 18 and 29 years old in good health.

This chain's CDR3 is CASSQEGSYGYTF. As DNA, the CDR3 is TGCGCCAGCAGCCAAGAAGGCAGCTATGGCTACACCTTC. V and J are TRBV4-1 and TRBJ1-2; no clear D. Germline V CDR1 and CDR2: MGHRA, YSYEKL. V dropped 0 bases and J dropped 4 bases, with 6 bases sitting between them. The length of the CDR3 is 13 residues.